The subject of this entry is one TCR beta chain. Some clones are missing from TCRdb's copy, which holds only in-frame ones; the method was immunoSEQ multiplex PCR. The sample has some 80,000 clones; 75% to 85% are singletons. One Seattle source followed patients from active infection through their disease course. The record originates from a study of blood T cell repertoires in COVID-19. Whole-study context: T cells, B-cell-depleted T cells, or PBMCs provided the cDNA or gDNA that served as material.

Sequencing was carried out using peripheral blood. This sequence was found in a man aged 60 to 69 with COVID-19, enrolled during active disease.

As DNA, the CDR3 is TGTGCCAGCAGCCGCGGGACAGCTTACAATGAGCAGTTCTTC. Translating gives CASSRGTAYNEQFF. The chain joins TRBV7-2 to TRBJ2-1; D may be TRBD1 (7 bases). The CDR3 runs to 14 residues. Per germline, CDR1 SGHTA and CDR2 FQGNSA. The V end lost 5 bases, the J end lost 4 bases, and 12 bases lay between the germline ends. The full variable domain, rest sourced from reference TRBV7-2 and TRBJ2-1, is GAGVSQSPSNKVTEKGKDVELRCDPISGHTALYWYRQSLGQGLEFLIYFQGNSAPDKSGLPSDRFSAERTGGSVSTLTIQRTQQEDSAVYLCASSRGTAYNEQFFGPGTRLTVL.